This T cell receptor beta chain was documented in a study of cytomegalovirus exposure and HLA in healthy donors. The PCR made use of 60 Vbeta and 13 Jbeta primers. Profiling relied on immunoSEQ multiplex PCR, and the TCRdb table lists in-frame clones only, not all of them. The sample gives under 250,000 clones, less than 85% of which show up once; under 0.8% is in the top ten. Note on this clone: The antigen is unknown.

Regarding the study as a whole: Associated with cytomegalovirus, according to the listing, were about 160 TCR beta chains. Later work found that TCR association rates differed between HLA loci; DRB1 had the most and HLA-C the fewest. A highly shared variant cluster was judged a likely technical artifact.

The CDR3 sequence is 14 residues long. V shed 3 bases and J 4 bases; nucleotides not matched to a gene: 5. Germline lookup yields CDR1 MGHRA and CDR2 YSYEKL. The TCR comes from a man aged 18 to 35 in good health and CMV-seronegative. This chain uses TRBV4-1 with TRBJ2-7, with 8 bases that match TRBD1. The sample consisted of PBMCs. CDR3 bases: TGCGCCAGCAGCCAGAGGACAGGGCAATACGAGCAGTACTTC. Translation gives CASSQRTGQYEQYF.